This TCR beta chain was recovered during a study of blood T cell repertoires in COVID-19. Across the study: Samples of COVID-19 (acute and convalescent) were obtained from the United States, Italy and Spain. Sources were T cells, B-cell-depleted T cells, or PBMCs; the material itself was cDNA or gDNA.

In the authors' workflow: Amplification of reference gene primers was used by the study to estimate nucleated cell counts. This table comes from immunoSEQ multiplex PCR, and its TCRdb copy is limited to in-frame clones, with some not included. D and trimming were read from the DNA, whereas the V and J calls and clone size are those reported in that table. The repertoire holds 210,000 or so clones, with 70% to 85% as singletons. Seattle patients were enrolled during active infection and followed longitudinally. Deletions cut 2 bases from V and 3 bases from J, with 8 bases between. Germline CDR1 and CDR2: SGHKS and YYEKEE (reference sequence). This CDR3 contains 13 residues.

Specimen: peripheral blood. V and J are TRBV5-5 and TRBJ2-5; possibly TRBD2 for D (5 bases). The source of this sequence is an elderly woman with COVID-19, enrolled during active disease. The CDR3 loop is CASSFGAEETQYF. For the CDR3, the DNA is TGTGCCAGCAGCTTTGGAGCGGAAGAGACCCAGTACTTC.